This note documents a single T cell receptor beta chain sequence. As yet, its antigen is unknown. This sample was taken from a study of Ad26.COV2.S vaccination and SARS-CoV-2 variants. Study-level points and caveats: Measurements of TCR breadth and depth may have given underestimates of the total T cell responses.

V was cut by 2 bases and J by 7 bases, with 19 bases left in between. CDR3 length equals 16 residues. Germline V gene data show CDR1 as SGHDT and CDR2 as YYEEEE. Treatment noted: roughly 18 received Ad26.COV2.S at low or high dose, single or two shots; about five received placebo; per-sample allocation not given. Samples were taken on day 63 after the first vaccine or placebo injection. Expression of Wuhan-strain SARS-CoV-2 spike came from the Ad26 vector that formed the vaccine. Sequencing was performed with immunoSEQ multiplex PCR; in TCRdb, only in-frame clones are kept and a portion is missing. The sample consists of 300,000 to 350,000 clones, around 89% of them appearing once.

The source is a person between 18 and 59 years old who received the Ad26.COV2.S COVID-19 vaccine or a placebo. The chain couples TRBV5-6 to TRBJ2-1; maybe TRBD1 (6 bases). Sequences were derived from peripheral blood, sampled in a trial of Ad26.COV2.S vaccine versus placebo. The CDR3 here is CASSLQGGPKTNEQFF. In nucleotides, the CDR3 is TGTGCCAGCAGCTTACAGGGCGGCCCCAAGACGAATGAGCAGTTCTTC. Looking up the rest from reference TRBV5-6 and TRBJ2-1 gives the full variable domain: DAGVTQSPTHLIKTRGQQVTLRCSPKSGHDTVSWYQQALGQGPQFIFQYYEEEERQRGNFPDRFSGHQFPNYSSELNVNALLLGDSALYLCASSLQGGPKTNEQFFGPGTRLTVL.